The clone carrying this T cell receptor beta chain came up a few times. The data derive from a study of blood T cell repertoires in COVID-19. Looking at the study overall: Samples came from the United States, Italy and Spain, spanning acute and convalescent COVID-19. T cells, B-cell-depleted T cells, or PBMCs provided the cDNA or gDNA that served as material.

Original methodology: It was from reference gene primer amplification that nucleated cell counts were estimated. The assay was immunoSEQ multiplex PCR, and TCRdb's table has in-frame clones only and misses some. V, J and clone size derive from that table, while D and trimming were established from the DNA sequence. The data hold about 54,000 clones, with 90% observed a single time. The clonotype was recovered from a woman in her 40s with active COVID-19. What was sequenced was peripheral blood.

Here the CDR3 reads CASSFGSGAYEQYF. CDR3 sequence (DNA): TGTGCCAGCAGCTTTGGTAGCGGGGCCTACGAGCAGTACTTC. J is TRBJ2-7 and V is TRBV5-6, with 8 bases lining up with TRBD2. CDR1 and CDR2 (germline): SGHDT, YYEEEE. The trim removed 2 bases at V and 2 bases at J, leaving 3 bases unmatched. The CDR3 runs 14 residues.